These 29 T cell receptor beta chains share one sample of origin, sequenced in a study of early stage breast cancer tumors. Sequencing was performed with immunoSEQ multiplex PCR; in TCRdb, only in-frame clones are kept and a portion is missing. The sample shows around 71,000 clones, 79% of them seen only once. The material sequenced was blood. These receptors originate from a person aged 60 to 70 with breast cancer.

In DNA form, the CDR3 reads TGTGCCAGCAGCTTAACGGGGGCAGGGGTTCCGGAGGGGCTGTTTTTT. Protein: CASSLTGAGVPEGLFF. J is TRBJ2-2 and V is TRBV7-3, with D possibly called TRBD1 or TRBD2 (6 bases each). The V and J ends lost 0 bases and 13 bases respectively, with 21 bases between them. Germline values: CDR1 SGHTA, CDR2 FQGTGA. The CDR3 has 16 amino acids.

This rearrangement joins TRBV6-6 to TRBJ1-1; D might be TRBD1 (6 bases). Germline lookup yields CDR1 MNHNY and CDR2 SVGAGI (reference sequence). The CDR3 totals 13 residues. The V end was cut by 5 bases, the J end by 10 bases, with 17 bases between. In nucleotides, the CDR3 is TGTGCCAGCAGTCCAGGGACCGACAGGCGAGCTTTCTTT. This encodes CASSPGTDRRAFF.

This clone came up once. This chain connects TRBV5-6 to TRBJ2-1; TRBD2 agrees at 9 bases. With V trimmed by 4 bases and J by 6 bases, 14 bases remained unmatched. The CDR3 totals 17 residues. CDR1 is SGHDT and CDR2 is YYEEEE in the germline V gene. CDR3 DNA sequence: TGTGCCAGCAGCCCCGACGTGGGCGGGGGGGCCTCCAATGAGCAGTTCTTC. It encodes CASSPDVGGGASNEQFF.

This clone was detected only a few times. The chain has TRBV27 and TRBJ2-1; perhaps D is TRBD1 or TRBD2 (6 bases each). CDR1 MNHEY and CDR2 SMNVEV come from the germline V gene (reference sequence). Trimming pared 5 bases from V and 0 bases from J, leaving 11 bases between. The CDR3 has 15 amino acids. The CDR3 nucleotides read TGTGCCAGCAGTCAGGGGAGGAGCTCCTACAATGAGCAGTTCTTC. Its translation: CASSQGRSSYNEQFF.

This sequence joins TRBV28 and TRBJ2-7; 9 bases are shared with TRBD1. Germline V gene sequence: CDR1 MDHEN, CDR2 SYDVKM. The V segment lost 6 bases and the J segment 2 bases; nucleotides outside the gene matches: 8. This CDR3 is built from 15 residues. The DNA for the CDR3 is TGTGCCAGCAGCCAAGGACAGGGGCTTCCCTACGAGCAGTACTTC. It encodes CASSQGQGLPYEQYF.

This clone is a singleton in its sample. The chain recombines TRBV11-3 with TRBJ2-7, with a weak D call TRBD2 (5 bases). CDR3 length equals 13 residues. V was shortened by 1 base and J by 5 bases, with 9 bases between the two germline ends. Germline values: CDR1 SGHNT, CDR2 YENEEA. CDR3: CASSLGGENEQYF. CDR3 nucleotides: TGTGCCAGCAGCTTAGGGGGAGAGAACGAGCAGTACTTC.

The CDR3 nucleotides read TGCGCCAGCAGCTTGGGATGGGACAGGATCACCTACGAGCAGTACTTC. Its protein product is CASSLGWDRITYEQYF. This sequence joins TRBV5-1 and TRBJ2-7; 8 nucleotides agree with TRBD1. CDR1 and CDR2 (germline): SGHRS, YFSETQ. Trimming cost V 0 bases and J 2 bases; bases outside gene matches: 7. This CDR3 has 16 residues.

This clone showed up just a few times. The chain is built from TRBV15 and TRBJ2-7; maybe TRBD1 (5 bases). Germline CDR1 is LNHNV and CDR2 is YYDKDF (reference sequence). The germline V and J ends were trimmed by 1 base and 6 bases, with 10 bases remaining between them. This CDR3 region has 13 residues. The CDR3 reads CATSRGTPFEQYF. CDR3 nucleotide sequence: TGTGCCACCAGCAGAGGGACACCTTTCGAGCAGTACTTC.

The chain couples TRBV2 to TRBJ1-1, with D maybe TRBD1 (6 bases). Per germline, CDR1 SNHLY and CDR2 FYNNEI. Deletions cut 6 bases from V and 2 bases from J, with 10 bases between. This CDR3 is 13 amino acids long. CDR3 residues: CASREQGNTEAFF. The CDR3 DNA is TGTGCCAGCAGAGAACAGGGAAACACTGAAGCTTTCTTT. The variable domain in full, completed from reference TRBV2 and TRBJ1-1, reads EPEVTQTPSHQVTQMGQEVILRCVPISNHLYFYWYRQILGQKVEFLVSFYNNEISEKSEIFDDQFSVERPDGSNFTLKIRSTKLEDSAMYFCASREQGNTEAFFGQGTRLTVV.

This rearrangement joins TRBV6-5 to TRBJ2-3, with 8 bases lining up with TRBD2. Germline CDR1 and CDR2: MNHEY and SVGAGI. The V gene end was trimmed by 6 bases and the J gene end by 2 bases; junction bases not matched to a gene: 7. CDR3 size: 15 residues. Here the CDR3 reads CASSQSGGNTDTQYF. The CDR3 DNA is TGTGCCAGCAGCCAAAGCGGGGGCAACACAGATACGCAGTATTTT.

The chain joins TRBV30 to TRBJ2-1; 9 bases align to TRBD1. There are 14 residues in the CDR3. V dropped 8 bases and J dropped 7; count of bases not matched to a gene: 12. CDR1 and CDR2 from the germline V gene are GTSNPN and SVGIG (reference sequence). The CDR3 nucleotides are TGTGCCAGTCGGGACAGGGTCGGGATGAATGAGCAGTTCTTC. Protein product: CASRDRVGMNEQFF.

CDR3 DNA: TGTGCCTGGAGTGGGGGACAGGGAAGCAATCAGCCCCAGCATTTT. This codes for CAWSGGQGSNQPQHF. The chain employs TRBV30 and TRBJ1-5, with 9 positions matching TRBD1. Unmatched junction bases numbered 2, after V lost 1 base and J lost 1 base. The germline V gene encodes CDR1 GTSNPN and CDR2 SVGIG (reference sequence). The CDR3 length is 15 residues.

The V gene is TRBV9, the J gene TRBJ2-1; D not resolved. The CDR3 loop spans 13 amino acids. Trimming left V 5 bases short and J 7 bases short, with 13 bases between. The germline CDR1 and CDR2 sequences are SGDLS and YYNGEE. CDR3 bases: TGTGCCAGCAGAAGGTTCGGGCGGAATGAGCAGTTCTTC. Translating it yields CASRRFGRNEQFF.

V is TRBV5-1 and J is TRBJ1-1; a weak D match, TRBD1 (5 bases). This CDR3 comprises 15 residues. Deletions cut 3 bases from V and 3 bases from J, with 15 bases between. In germline, CDR1 is SGHRS, CDR2 YFSETQ. CDR3 protein: CASSSGSPRDTEAFF. In DNA form, the CDR3 reads TGCGCCAGCAGCTCAGGGAGTCCTAGGGACACTGAAGCTTTCTTT. The full variable domain, rest sourced from reference TRBV5-1 and TRBJ1-1, is KAGVTQTPRYLIKTRGQQVTLSCSPISGHRSVSWYQQTPGQGLQFLFEYFSETQRNKGNFPGRFSGRQFSNSRSEMNVSTLELGDSALYLCASSSGSPRDTEAFFGQGTRLTVV.

The chain uses TRBV18 and TRBJ2-5, with a tentative D call TRBD1 (6 bases). This CDR3 contains 16 residues. Trimming pared 6 bases from V and 5 bases from J, leaving 22 bases between. Germline V gene sequence: CDR1 KGHSH, CDR2 LQKENI. CDR3 amino acids: CASSLIGTNPSETQYF. CDR3 sequence (DNA): TGTGCCAGCTCCCTAATTGGGACAAATCCTTCCGAGACCCAGTACTTC.

This chain connects TRBV19 to TRBJ1-2; the match to TRBD1 covers 7 bases. Germline CDR1 and CDR2: LNHDA and SQIVND (reference sequence). The length of the CDR3 is 16 residues. V lost 1 base to trimming and J lost 11 bases; unmatched junction nucleotides: 16. CDR3 region: CASSIVVGQLPFRYTF. CDR3 bases: TGTGCCAGTAGTATAGTTGTGGGACAGCTTCCTTTTCGGTACACCTTC.

The table lists this clone with a count of one. This chain links TRBV19 with TRBJ2-2; TRBD2 might be the D (7 bases). Trimming left V 7 bases short and J 6 bases short, with 21 bases between. Germline V gene sequence: CDR1 LNHDA, CDR2 SQIVND (reference sequence). CDR3 size: 16 residues. The CDR3 DNA sequence: TGTGCCAGTACTGAGGGTGTGGGGGGGCCGGCCGGGGAGCTGTTTTTT. Its protein product is CASTEGVGGPAGELFF.

The chain joins TRBV6-1 to TRBJ2-5; D not certain. V shed 0 bases and J shed 5 bases, with 16 bases lying between them. The CDR3 length is 16 residues. Germline CDR1 is MNHNS and CDR2 is SASEGT. The CDR3: CASSEARVEPVETQYF. The CDR3 nucleotides are TGTGCCAGCAGTGAAGCTAGGGTGGAGCCGGTGGAGACCCAGTACTTC.

The chain couples TRBV9 to TRBJ2-1; 8 bases agree with TRBD2. The germline CDR1 and CDR2 sequences are SGDLS and YYNGEE. The CDR3 extends over 16 amino acids. Trimming cost V 4 bases and J 3 bases; bases outside gene matches: 9. The CDR3 coding sequence is TGTGCCAGCAGCTCAAGCGGGGGATACCGCTACAATGAGCAGTTCTTC. The encoded protein is CASSSSGGYRYNEQFF.

The rearrangement joins TRBV29-1 to TRBJ2-2, with 9 bases lining up with TRBD1. Germline values: CDR1 SQVTM, CDR2 ANQGSEA. V shed 7 bases, J shed 3 bases, and the junction held 15 bases outside the gene matches. The CDR3 is 17 residues long. The CDR3 spells CSAQGGRWTGDTGELFF. The DNA for the CDR3 is TGCAGCGCCCAAGGGGGTCGTTGGACAGGGGACACCGGGGAGCTGTTTTTT.

J is TRBJ2-5 and V is TRBV5-1, with D perhaps matching TRBD2 (6 bases). Trimming removed 1 base at V and 8 bases at J, with 15 bases between. The V gene's germline CDR1 is SGHRS and CDR2 YFSETQ. This CDR3 comprises 14 residues. The DNA of the CDR3 is TGCGCCAGCAGCTTGTTGCAGGGAGGCGTAACCCAGTACTTC. Translated, it gives CASSLLQGGVTQYF.

The rearrangement uses TRBV5-4 and TRBJ2-7; a possible D gene is TRBD2 (6 bases). V lost 3 bases and J lost 6, with 19 bases in between. This CDR3 contains 15 residues. The germline V gene encodes CDR1 SGHNT and CDR2 YYREEE (reference sequence). The CDR3 sequence: CASSSLGFLGGEQYF. Here the CDR3 DNA reads TGTGCCAGCAGCTCGTTAGGGTTCCTGGGGGGCGAGCAGTACTTC.

The chain combines TRBV11-2 with TRBJ2-2, with 14 bases matching TRBD2. With 6 bases clipped from V and 6 bases from J, the junction kept 3 bases outside the gene matches. This CDR3 spans 15 amino acids. Germline loops: CDR1 SGHAT, CDR2 FQNNGV. CDR3 nucleotides: TGTGCCAGCAGGTCGGGACTAGCGGGAGCCGGGGAGCTGTTTTTT. This translates into CASRSGLAGAGELFF.

This chain joins TRBV28 and TRBJ2-7; possible D gene TRBD2, 6 bases. The V gene lost 10 bases and the J gene lost 3 bases, with 10 bases spanning the gap. There are 11 residues in the CDR3. Germline CDR1 MDHEN, CDR2 SYDVKM. CDR3 residues: CATPRGYEQYF. The CDR3, as DNA: TGTGCCACCCCGCGGGGCTACGAGCAGTACTTC.

The rearrangement uses TRBV28 and TRBJ2-7; 7 bases fit TRBD2. The CDR3 contains 14 residues. With 6 bases clipped from V and 2 bases from J, the junction kept 7 bases outside the gene matches. Germline values: CDR1 MDHEN, CDR2 SYDVKM. CDR3 bases: TGTGCCAGCAGGGTGCCGGGGGGAACCTACGAGCAGTACTTC. It is translated as CASRVPGGTYEQYF. Combining the CDR3 with reference TRBV28 and TRBJ2-7 gives the whole variable domain DVKVTQSSRYLVKRTGEKVFLECVQDMDHENMFWYRQDPGLGLRLIYFSYDVKMKEKGDIPEGYSVSREKKERFSLILESASTNQTSMYLCASRVPGGTYEQYFGPGTRLTVT.

V and J are TRBV2 and TRBJ2-7, with D perhaps TRBD1 (5 bases). The CDR3 length is 14 residues. Germline V CDR1 and CDR2: SNHLY, FYNNEI. Between the trimmed V and J ends, which lost 3 bases and 3 bases, there was a span of 12 bases. The CDR3 is CASSDQGRGYEQYF. Written as DNA, the CDR3 is TGTGCCAGCAGTGATCAGGGTAGAGGCTACGAGCAGTACTTC.

The rearrangement links TRBV28 to TRBJ1-2, with D possibly matching TRBD1 (5 bases). V was trimmed by 6 bases and J by 7 bases, leaving 15 bases between them. The CDR3 extends over 13 amino acids. Looked up from germline, CDR1 is MDHEN and CDR2 is SYDVKM. The CDR3 DNA reads TGTGCCAGCAGCGGTGGGGGTCGGCGTGGCTACACCTTC. Its protein product is CASSGGGRRGYTF.

This sequence joins TRBV2 and TRBJ2-5, with D possibly TRBD1 on 6 matching bases. Germline CDR1 SNHLY, CDR2 FYNNEI. The CDR3 contains 13 residues. The V end lost 5 bases, the J end lost 7 bases, and 14 bases lay between the germline ends. CDR3 DNA sequence: TGTGCCAGCAGTCTGCAGGGGCCAGGGACCCAGTACTTC. Amino acid sequence: CASSLQGPGTQYF.

The chain is built from TRBV6-5 and TRBJ1-1; D remains ambiguous. Germline values: CDR1 MNHEY, CDR2 SVGAGI. The CDR3 sequence is 14 residues long. Trimming removed 6 bases at V and 0 bases at J, with 11 bases between. The CDR3 region has the DNA TGTGCCAGCAGAGGAGCTATTATGAACACTGAAGCTTTCTTT. It is translated as CASRGAIMNTEAFF.